This TCR beta chain was identified during a study of control samples from healthy donors and cancer patients. Here immunoSEQ multiplex PCR was the method, and the copy in TCRdb shows in-frame clones only, minus some. The repertoire holds 100,000 to 150,000 clones, with roughly nine tenths as singletons. The CDR3 spans 12 residues. V lost 5 bases and J 5 bases, leaving 8 bases between the germline ends. Germline CDR1 reads SGHTA; CDR2 reads FQGNSA. This chain links TRBV7-2 with TRBJ2-3; no reliable D call. This TCR came from a young man in good health. The specimen sequenced was blood. As DNA, the CDR3 is TGTGCCAGCAGCCTATACTTAGATACGCAGTATTTT. It translates to CASSLYLDTQYF.